The 10 T cell receptor beta chains given below trace back to one sample, sequenced in a study of shared clonotypes between healthy human individuals. Produced via immunoSEQ multiplex PCR; TCRdb's table is partial and in-frame only. The sample lists about 120,000 clones; approximately 70% were seen once. Sample: memory CD8+ T cells sorted from blood. Subset in this sample: CD45RO+ cells pooled with CCR7-negative TemRA cells. These receptors came from a woman aged 25 to 39 in good health.

The chain joins TRBV27 to TRBJ2-3, with D uncertain. V shed 5 bases and J shed 0 bases, with 12 bases lying between them. Germline V gene sequence: CDR1 MNHEY, CDR2 SMNVEV (reference sequence). CDR3 length equals 15 residues. The CDR3 sequence is CASSLRSYSTDTQYF. The CDR3 DNA follows: TGTGCCAGCAGTCTGCGGTCCTATAGCACAGATACGCAGTATTTT.

Many counts were recorded for this clone. The gene calls are TRBV23-1 and TRBJ1-3, with D unresolved. TRBV23-1 carries the ORF label, with uncertain function. The CDR3 covers 14 residues. V lost 0 bases and J lost 6, with 9 bases in between. The CDR3 loop is CASSQSHPLNTIYF. For the CDR3, the DNA is TGCGCCAGCAGTCAATCCCATCCTTTAAACACCATATATTTT.

This clone came up a few times. CDR3 sequence: CASSLISGELFF. CDR3 DNA: TGTGCCAGCAGTTTAATTTCCGGGGAGCTGTTTTTT. The rearrangement links TRBV27 to TRBJ2-2; D is unresolved. The CDR3 loop spans 12 amino acids. V dropped 2 bases and J dropped 6 bases, with 4 bases sitting between them. CDR1 is MNHEY and CDR2 is SMNVEV in the germline V gene (reference sequence).

A single count supports this clone. DNA of the CDR3: TGCGCCAGCAGTGAGGCTCACAACTACGAGCAGTACTTC. Translated: CASSEAHNYEQYF. The rearrangement uses TRBV10-1 and TRBJ2-7, with D uncertain. The V end was cut by 2 bases, the J end by 3 bases, with 8 bases between. The CDR3 totals 13 residues. Per germline, CDR1 WNHNN and CDR2 SYGVQD (reference sequence).

In its sample, this clone was seen a few times. This chain uses TRBV6-4 with TRBJ2-5; D is undetermined. Germline V gene sequence: CDR1 MRHNA, CDR2 SNTAGT. With 4 bases removed from V and 1 base from J, the gap between germline ends came to 13 bases. CDR3 size: 15 residues. The CDR3 DNA follows: TGTGCCAGCAGTGCGCAGCCGGCAGCCCAAGAGACCCAGTACTTC. This sequence encodes CASSAQPAAQETQYF.

This chain uses TRBV6-1 with TRBJ1-2, with no clear D. The CDR3 runs 13 residues. Trimming removed 2 bases from V and 4 bases from J, with 8 bases in between. Germline V gene lookup returns CDR1 MNHNS and CDR2 SASEGT. For the CDR3, the DNA is TGTGCCAGCAGTGAACGCAGCAGCTATGGCTACACCTTC. Its protein product is CASSERSSYGYTF.

The chain has TRBV11-2 and TRBJ2-7; D gene unclear. Looked up from germline, CDR1 is SGHAT and CDR2 is FQNNGV. V was clipped by 0 bases and J by 2 bases, with 11 bases between them. This CDR3 spans 15 amino acids. CDR3 region: CASSLDRAAAYEQYF. CDR3 sequence (DNA): TGTGCCAGCAGCTTAGATCGCGCGGCTGCCTACGAGCAGTACTTC.

The chain carries TRBV7-3 and TRBJ2-1, with TRBD2 identical over 9 bases. There are 15 residues in the CDR3. V was pared by 6 bases and J by 10 bases, with 13 bases of the junction left unmatched. The V gene's germline CDR1 is SGHTA and CDR2 FQGTGA. CDR3 DNA: TGTGCCAGCAGTCCTAAGACTAGCGGAGTGGGGGAGCAGTTCTTC. Amino acids: CASSPKTSGVGEQFF.

The chain couples TRBV28 to TRBJ1-2, with TRBD1 matching 10 bases. This CDR3 has 15 residues. Trimming cost V 5 bases and J 4 bases; bases outside gene matches: 7. Per germline, CDR1 MDHEN and CDR2 SYDVKM. The CDR3 DNA sequence: TGTGCCAGCAGTCCCTGGACAGGGGGTCCCTATGGCTACACCTTC. Translating it yields CASSPWTGGPYGYTF.

The rearrangement joins TRBV7-6 to TRBJ2-7, with a tentative D call TRBD2 (5 bases). CDR1 is SGHVS and CDR2 is FNYEAQ in the germline V gene. The V end was cut by 1 base, the J end by 2 bases, with 15 bases between. The CDR3 is 16 residues long. CDR3 nucleotide sequence: TGTGCCAGCAGCTTAGTATTTACGGGAACTACCTACGAGCAGTACTTC. Encoded protein: CASSLVFTGTTYEQYF.